A selection of T cell receptor beta chains follows, all from one sample in a study of monozygotic twins with inflammatory bowel disease. From the 5' RACE reads, TCRdb lists one entry per CDR3 protein and no DNA. This sample's table reports 200,000 to 250,000 distinct CDR3 sequences. The source material was blood. The receptors were gathered from a human donor with ulcerative colitis or Crohn's disease, or a healthy co-twin of an affected twin (not recorded which). The CDR3 runs from the conserved cysteine through the conserved F or W. Fields, in order: J gene, V gene, CDR3 protein.

>TRBJ2-1|TRBV3-1
CASSQDWEVFNEQFF
>TRBJ2-7|TRBV29-1
CSVEVGTGTGYEQYF
>TRBJ1-1|TRBV6-5
CASSYGSQVGTEAFF
>TRBJ2-7|TRBV20-1
CSARAIGHREYEQYF
>TRBJ2-1|TRBV5-1
CASRPPSGRDNEQFF
>TRBJ1-2|TRBV3-1
CASSHRQGYGYTF
>TRBJ2-3|TRBV20-1
CSARGPGTGSEDTQYF
>TRBJ1-1|TRBV4-2
CASSQAQGGGTEAFF
>TRBJ2-7|TRBV6-1
CASRRQGSVYEQYF
>TRBJ2-1|TRBV7-9
CASSLRGRAHEQFF
>TRBJ1-2|TRBV12-3/TRBV12-4
CASGGGWGYTF
>TRBJ2-1|TRBV6-1
CASSTLGQGKNEQFF
>TRBJ1-2|TRBV19
CASMERGAYGYTF
>TRBJ2-1|TRBV15
CATSRDGGSANNEQFF
>TRBJ1-5|TRBV21-1
CASTRTGGIQPQHF
>TRBJ2-7|TRBV11-2
CASSWSSGSSYEQYF
>TRBJ1-2|TRBV12-3/TRBV12-4
CASRDGFGYTF
>TRBJ2-1|TRBV28
CASPPARQGPYNEQFF
>TRBJ2-5|TRBV12-3/TRBV12-4
CASSLRQNQETQYF
>TRBJ2-2|TRBV18
CASSPRLGQINTGELFF
>TRBJ2-3|TRBV28
CASSPSPGLSTDTQYF
>TRBJ1-6|TRBV19
CASSSPGQGGSPLHF
>TRBJ1-5|TRBV9
CASSVELGGAQHF
>TRBJ1-5|TRBV7-2
CASSPGRNQPQLF
>TRBJ1-1|TRBV25-1
CASTSGQGEVGAFF
>TRBJ2-3|TRBV30
CAWSVLQGTDTQYF
>TRBJ2-4|TRBV12-3/TRBV12-4
CASSDLGQLRPNIQYF
>TRBJ1-2|TRBV15
CATGRKDYNYYGYTF
>TRBJ1-1|TRBV27
CASSFWHRGQSEAFF
>TRBJ2-7|TRBV20-1
CSAYTSGSGEQYF
>TRBJ1-2|TRBV20-1
CSARGQGFWANYGYTF
>TRBJ2-1|TRBV7-2
CASSLVYSNNEQFF
>TRBJ2-3|TRBV19
CASSGSGDLTDTQYF
>TRBJ1-1|TRBV14
CASSVGVTEAFF
>TRBJ1-2|TRBV9
CASSVSGQGAYGYTF
>TRBJ2-1|TRBV2
CASREVAGSYNEQFF
>TRBJ2-7|TRBV20-1
CSASPDYEQYF
>TRBJ1-4|TRBV5-1
CASSLGAGFNEKLFF
>TRBJ1-2|TRBV5-1
CASSSTWAPQYGYTF
>TRBJ2-1|TRBV7-9
CASSPGSGQFF
>TRBJ2-3|TRBV5-1
CASSKAGGTTDTQYF
>TRBJ2-3|TRBV11-2
CASSTGVADTQDF
>TRBJ1-1|TRBV6-2/TRBV6-3
CATYRGPTEAFF
>TRBJ2-1|TRBV4-2
CASSQDQVAATWVSSYNEQFF
>TRBJ2-2|TRBV2
CASRRLAGTGGELFF
>TRBJ1-1|TRBV7-2
CASSLVQGITEAFF
>TRBJ1-2|TRBV7-2
CASSLGANYGYTF
>TRBJ2-7|TRBV10-2
CASRRADSYEQYF
>TRBJ2-1|TRBV7-2
CASSQMRGNEQFF
>TRBJ2-7|TRBV5-1
CASSPGGGSGRYEQYF
>TRBJ2-3|TRBV20-1
CSARGMPGSTDTQYF
>TRBJ2-2|TRBV6-5
CASSPWSGELFF
>TRBJ2-2|TRBV25-1
CASSDAREGTGELFF
>TRBJ1-2|TRBV7-9
CASSSLGGLTFGYTF
>TRBJ1-2|TRBV12-3/TRBV12-4
CASSPGKDGYTF
>TRBJ2-2|TRBV5-4
CASSIRTNTGELFF
>TRBJ2-4|TRBV7-9
CASGNLAKNIQYF
>TRBJ1-6|TRBV7-8
CASSVPIQGVGVSPLHF
>TRBJ1-5|TRBV2
CASDTPGQGGPQHF
>TRBJ1-2|TRBV7-8
CASSLVGRGTGLAGYTF